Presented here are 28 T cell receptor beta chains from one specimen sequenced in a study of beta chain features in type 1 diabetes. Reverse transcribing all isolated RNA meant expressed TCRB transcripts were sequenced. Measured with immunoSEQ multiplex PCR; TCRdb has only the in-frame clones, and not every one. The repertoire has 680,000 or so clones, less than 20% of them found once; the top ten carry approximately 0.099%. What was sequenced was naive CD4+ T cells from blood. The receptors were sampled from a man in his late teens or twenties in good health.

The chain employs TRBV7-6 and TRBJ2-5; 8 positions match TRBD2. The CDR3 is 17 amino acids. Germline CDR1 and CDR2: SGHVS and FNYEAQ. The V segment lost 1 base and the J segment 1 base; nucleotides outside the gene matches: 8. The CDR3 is CASSLVPRGRSQETQYF. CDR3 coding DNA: TGTGCCAGCAGCTTAGTCCCTCGCGGGAGGTCCCAAGAGACCCAGTACTTC.

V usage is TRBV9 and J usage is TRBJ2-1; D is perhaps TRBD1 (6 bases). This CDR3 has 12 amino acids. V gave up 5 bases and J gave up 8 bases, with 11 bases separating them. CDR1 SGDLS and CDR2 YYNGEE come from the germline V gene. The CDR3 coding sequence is TGTGCCAGCAGTTTACAGGGTTATGAGCAGTTCTTC. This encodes CASSLQGYEQFF. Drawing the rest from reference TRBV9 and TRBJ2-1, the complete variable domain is DSGVTQTPKHLITATGQRVTLRCSPRSGDLSVYWYQQSLDQGLQFLIQYYNGEERAKGNILERFSAQQFPDLHSELNLSSLELGDSALYFCASSLQGYEQFFGPGTRLTVL.

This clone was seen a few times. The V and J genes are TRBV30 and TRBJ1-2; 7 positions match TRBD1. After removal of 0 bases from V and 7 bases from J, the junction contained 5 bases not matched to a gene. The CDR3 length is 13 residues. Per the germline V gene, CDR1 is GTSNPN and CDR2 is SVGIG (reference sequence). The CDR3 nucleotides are TGTGCCTGGAGTGTATTCTCAGGGGGTGGCTACACCTTC. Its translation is CAWSVFSGGGYTF.

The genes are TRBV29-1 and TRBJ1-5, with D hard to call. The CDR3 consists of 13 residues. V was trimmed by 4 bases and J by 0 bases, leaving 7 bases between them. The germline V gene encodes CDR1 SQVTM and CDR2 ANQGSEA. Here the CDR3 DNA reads TGCAGCGTTGGGTGGCGTAGCAATCAGCCCCAGCATTTT. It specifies CSVGWRSNQPQHF.

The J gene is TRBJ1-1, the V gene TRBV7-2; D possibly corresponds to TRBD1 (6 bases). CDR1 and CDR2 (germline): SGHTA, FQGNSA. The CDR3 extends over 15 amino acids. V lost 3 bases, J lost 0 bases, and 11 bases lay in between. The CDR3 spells CASSFGTRLNTEAFF. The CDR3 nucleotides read TGTGCCAGCAGCTTTGGGACAAGACTGAACACTGAAGCTTTCTTT.

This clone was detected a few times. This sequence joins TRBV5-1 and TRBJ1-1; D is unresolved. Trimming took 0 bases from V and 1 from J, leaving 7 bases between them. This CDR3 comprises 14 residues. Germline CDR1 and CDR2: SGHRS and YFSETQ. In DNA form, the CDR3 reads TGCGCCAGCAGCTTGGAGATAGGGAACACTGAAGCTTTCTTT. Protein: CASSLEIGNTEAFF.

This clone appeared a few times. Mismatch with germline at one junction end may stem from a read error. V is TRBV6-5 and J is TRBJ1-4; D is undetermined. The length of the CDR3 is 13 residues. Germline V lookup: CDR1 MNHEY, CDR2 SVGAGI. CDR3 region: CASSPLAQTSFGF. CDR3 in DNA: TGTGCCAGCAGTCCCCTGGCACAGACGTCTTTCGGTTTT.

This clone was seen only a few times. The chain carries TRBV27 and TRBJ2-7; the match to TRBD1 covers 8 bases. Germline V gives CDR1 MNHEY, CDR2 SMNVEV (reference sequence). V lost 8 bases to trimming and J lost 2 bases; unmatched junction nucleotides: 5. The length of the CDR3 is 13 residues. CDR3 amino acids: CASRGTGAYEQYF. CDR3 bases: TGTGCCAGCCGGGGGACAGGAGCCTACGAGCAGTACTTC.

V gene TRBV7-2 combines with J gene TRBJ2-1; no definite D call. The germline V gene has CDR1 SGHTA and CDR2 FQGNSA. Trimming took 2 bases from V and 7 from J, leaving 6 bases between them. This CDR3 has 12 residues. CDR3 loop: CASSLMQNEQFF. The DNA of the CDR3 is TGTGCCAGCAGCTTAATGCAGAATGAGCAGTTCTTC.

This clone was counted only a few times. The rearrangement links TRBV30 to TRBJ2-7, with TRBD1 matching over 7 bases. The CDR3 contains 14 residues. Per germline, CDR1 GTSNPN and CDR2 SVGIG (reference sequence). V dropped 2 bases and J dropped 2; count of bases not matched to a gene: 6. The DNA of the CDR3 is TGTGCCTGGAGTATGGGTAGGGGGCCCTACGAGCAGTACTTC. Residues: CAWSMGRGPYEQYF.

CDR3 nucleotide sequence: TGTGCCAGCAGCTTGCAGGGGGTGGGAAATGAGCAGTTCTTC. The encoded protein is CASSLQGVGNEQFF. The chain has TRBV5-4 and TRBJ2-1; 7 bases are shared with TRBD1. V shed 1 base and J 7 bases; nucleotides not matched to a gene: 5. Looked up from germline, CDR1 is SGHNT and CDR2 is YYREEE (reference sequence). This CDR3 is 14 amino acids long.

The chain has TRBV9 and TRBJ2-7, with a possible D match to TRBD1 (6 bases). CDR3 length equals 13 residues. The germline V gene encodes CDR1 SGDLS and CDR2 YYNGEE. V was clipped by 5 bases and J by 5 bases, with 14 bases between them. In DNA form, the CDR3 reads TGTGCCAGCAGTGGGGTCAGGGGAAACGAGCAGTACTTC. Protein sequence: CASSGVRGNEQYF.

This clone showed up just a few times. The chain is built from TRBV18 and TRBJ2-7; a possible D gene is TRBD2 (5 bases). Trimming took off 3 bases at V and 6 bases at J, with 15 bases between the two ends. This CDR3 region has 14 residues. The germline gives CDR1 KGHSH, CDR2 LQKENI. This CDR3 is CASSPSGNRGEQYF. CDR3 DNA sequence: TGTGCCAGCTCACCGTCCGGGAACCGAGGCGAGCAGTACTTC.

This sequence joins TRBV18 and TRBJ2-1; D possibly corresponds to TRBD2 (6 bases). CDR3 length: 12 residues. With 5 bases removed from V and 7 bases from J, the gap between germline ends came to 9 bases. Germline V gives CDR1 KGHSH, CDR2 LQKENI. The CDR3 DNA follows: TGTGCCAGCTCATCGACTAGAAATGAGCAGTTCTTC. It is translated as CASSSTRNEQFF.

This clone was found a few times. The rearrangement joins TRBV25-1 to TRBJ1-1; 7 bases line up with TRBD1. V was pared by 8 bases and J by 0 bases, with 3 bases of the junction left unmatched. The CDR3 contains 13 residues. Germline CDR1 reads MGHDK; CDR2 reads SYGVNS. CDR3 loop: CASGDRVNTEAFF. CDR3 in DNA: TGTGCCAGCGGGGACAGAGTGAACACTGAAGCTTTCTTT.

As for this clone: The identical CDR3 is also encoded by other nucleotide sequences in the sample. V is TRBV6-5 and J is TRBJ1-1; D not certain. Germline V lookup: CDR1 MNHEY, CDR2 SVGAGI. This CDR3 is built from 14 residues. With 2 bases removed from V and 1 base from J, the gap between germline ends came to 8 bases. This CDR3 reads CASSYRESNTEAFF. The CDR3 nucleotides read TGTGCCAGCAGTTACCGGGAGTCGAACACTGAAGCTTTCTTT.

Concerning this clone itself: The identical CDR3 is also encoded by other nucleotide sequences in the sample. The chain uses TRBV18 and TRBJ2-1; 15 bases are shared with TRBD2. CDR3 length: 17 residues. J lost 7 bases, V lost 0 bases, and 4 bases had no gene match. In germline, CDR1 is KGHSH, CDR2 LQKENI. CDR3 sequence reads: CASSPPGLAGGRNEQFF. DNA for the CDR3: TGTGCCAGCTCACCACCGGGACTAGCGGGAGGTAGGAATGAGCAGTTCTTC.

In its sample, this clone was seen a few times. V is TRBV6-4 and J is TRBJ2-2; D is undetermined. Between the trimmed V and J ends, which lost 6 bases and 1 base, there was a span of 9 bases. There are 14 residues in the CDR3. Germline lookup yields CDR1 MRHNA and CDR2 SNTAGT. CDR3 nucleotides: TGTGCCAGCAGCCGCCGGGTGAACACCGGGGAGCTGTTTTTT. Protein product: CASSRRVNTGELFF.

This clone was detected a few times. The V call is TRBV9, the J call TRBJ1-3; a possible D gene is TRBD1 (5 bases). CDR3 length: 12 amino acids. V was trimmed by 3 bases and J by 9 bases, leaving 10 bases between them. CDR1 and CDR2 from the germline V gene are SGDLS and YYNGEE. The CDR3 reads CASSATGSTIYF. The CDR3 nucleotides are TGTGCCAGCAGCGCCACAGGTAGCACCATATATTTT.

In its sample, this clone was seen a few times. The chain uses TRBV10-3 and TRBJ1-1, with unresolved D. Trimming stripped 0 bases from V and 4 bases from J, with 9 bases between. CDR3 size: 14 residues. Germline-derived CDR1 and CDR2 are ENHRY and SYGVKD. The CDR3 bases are TGTGCCATCAGTGAGTCCGGAGGGAGCACTGAAGCTTTCTTT. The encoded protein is CAISESGGSTEAFF.

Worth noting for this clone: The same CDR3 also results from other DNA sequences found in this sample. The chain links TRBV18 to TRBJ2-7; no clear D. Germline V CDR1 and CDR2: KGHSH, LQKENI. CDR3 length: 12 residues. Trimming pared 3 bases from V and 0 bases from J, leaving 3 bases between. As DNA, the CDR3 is TGTGCCAGCTCACCCAACTCCTACGAGCAGTACTTC. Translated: CASSPNSYEQYF.

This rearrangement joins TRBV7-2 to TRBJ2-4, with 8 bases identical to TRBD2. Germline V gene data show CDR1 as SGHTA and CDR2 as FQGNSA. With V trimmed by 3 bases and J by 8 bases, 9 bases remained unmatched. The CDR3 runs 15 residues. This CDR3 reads CASSFSTSGWYIQYF. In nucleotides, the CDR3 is TGTGCCAGCAGCTTTTCCACTAGCGGTTGGTACATTCAGTACTTC.

This CDR3 reads CASSFVAGSMRSEQFF. DNA for the CDR3: TGTGCCAGCAGCTTCGTAGCGGGATCAATGCGAAGTGAGCAGTTCTTC. The rearrangement uses TRBV7-2 and TRBJ2-1; TRBD2 matches at 8 bases. The CDR3 totals 16 residues. Germline trimming cut 3 bases from V and 9 bases from J; bases unmatched to any gene: 13. In germline, CDR1 is SGHTA, CDR2 FQGNSA.

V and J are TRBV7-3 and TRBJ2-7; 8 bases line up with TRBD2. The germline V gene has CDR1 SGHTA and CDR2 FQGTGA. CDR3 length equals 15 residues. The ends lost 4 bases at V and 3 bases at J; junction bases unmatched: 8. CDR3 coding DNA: TGTGCCAGCAGCTCCTCCGGGAGGGCAAGCTACGAGCAGTACTTC. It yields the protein CASSSSGRASYEQYF.

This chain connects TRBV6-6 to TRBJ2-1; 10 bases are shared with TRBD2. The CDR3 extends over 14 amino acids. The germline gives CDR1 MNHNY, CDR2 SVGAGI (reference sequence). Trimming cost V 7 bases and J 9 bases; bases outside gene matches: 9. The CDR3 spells CASTSGSRVGEQFF. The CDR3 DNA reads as TGTGCCAGCACTAGCGGGAGTCGAGTTGGTGAGCAGTTCTTC.

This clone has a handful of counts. The CDR3 loop is CASSYSRSSSGELFF. The CDR3 region has the DNA TGTGCCAGCAGTTACTCGAGGTCCAGCTCCGGGGAGCTGTTTTTT. The V and J genes are TRBV6-5 and TRBJ2-2; D remains unclear. The V and J ends lost 0 bases and 6 bases respectively, with 11 bases between them. The germline gives CDR1 MNHEY, CDR2 SVGAGI. CDR3 length: 15 residues.

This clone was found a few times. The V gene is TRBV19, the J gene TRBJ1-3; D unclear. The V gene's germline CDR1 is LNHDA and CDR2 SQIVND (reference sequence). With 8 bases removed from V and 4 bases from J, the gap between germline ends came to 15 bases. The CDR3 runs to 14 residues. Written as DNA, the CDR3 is TGTGCCAGTTCATCCAGGTCCGGGGGAAACACCATATATTTT. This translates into CASSSRSGGNTIYF.

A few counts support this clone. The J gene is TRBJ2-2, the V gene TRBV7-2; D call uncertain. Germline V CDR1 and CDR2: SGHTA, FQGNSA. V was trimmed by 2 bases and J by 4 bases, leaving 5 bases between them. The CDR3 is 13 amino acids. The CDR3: CASSLRLTGELFF. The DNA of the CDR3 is TGTGCCAGCAGCTTAAGGCTCACCGGGGAGCTGTTTTTT.